The 18 T cell receptor beta chains below come from one sample, sequenced in a study of beta chain features in type 1 diabetes. Since all of the isolated RNA was reverse transcribed, expressed TCRB transcripts were what got sequenced. Assay used: immunoSEQ multiplex PCR; TCRdb lists only in-frame clones, some missing. The table includes under 850,000 clones, around an eighth detected once. Study findings and constraints: All four CD4+ subsets from Type 1 diabetes patients carried moderately but significantly shorter TCRB CDR3s.

No antigen has been identified for these receptors. The sample was naive CD4+ T cells from blood. Every receptor here comes from a man younger than 35 with type 1 diabetes.

This clone has more than one count but fewer than ten. Mismatch with germline at one junction end may stem from a read error. This chain uses TRBV11-2 with TRBJ2-7; 9 bases match TRBD2. Per the germline V gene, CDR1 is SGHAT and CDR2 is FQNNGV. CDR3 length: 12 amino acids. The CDR3: CASSLVGTSSSF. As DNA, the CDR3 is TGTGCCAGCAGCTTAGTAGGGACTAGCTCAAGCTTC.

This clone has only a few counts. The chain employs TRBV11-2 and TRBJ2-1; D ambiguous. The CDR3 spans 12 residues. V lost 5 bases, J lost 6 bases, and 8 bases lay in between. Germline assignment: CDR1 SGHAT and CDR2 FQNNGV. The CDR3 coding sequence is TGTGCCAGCAGCCACCCCGTCAATGAGCAGTTCTTC. This sequence encodes CASSHPVNEQFF.

The chain links TRBV13 to TRBJ1-1; D is uncertain. The V gene lost 5 bases and the J gene lost 8 bases, with 9 bases spanning the gap. The CDR3 spans 11 residues. CDR1 is PRHDT, CDR2 FYEKMQ, per germline (reference sequence). CDR3 DNA: TGTGCCAGCAGCGCCGAGGGAGAAGCTTTCTTT. Translating it yields CASSAEGEAFF.

This clone was counted a few times. V usage is TRBV29-1 and J usage is TRBJ1-2, with 7 bases matching TRBD1. The trim removed 7 bases at V and 8 bases at J, leaving 13 bases unmatched. The germline CDR1 and CDR2 sequences are SQVTM and ANQGSEA. CDR3 length equals 13 residues. In DNA form, the CDR3 reads TGCAGCGCCGCGGGAGGGGGCGCGAGGGGCTACACCTTC. Translated: CSAAGGGARGYTF.

This clone was seen a handful of times. The chain couples TRBV27 to TRBJ1-1; 9 bases align to TRBD1. The CDR3 has 15 residues. The trim removed 2 bases at V and 2 bases at J, leaving 3 bases unmatched. Germline V gene lookup returns CDR1 MNHEY and CDR2 SMNVEV (reference sequence). In DNA form, the CDR3 reads TGTGCCAGCAGTTTAATGGGACAGGGTAACACTGAAGCTTTCTTT. As protein: CASSLMGQGNTEAFF.

This clone was counted only a few times. The V and J genes are TRBV2 and TRBJ1-2; D is ambiguous. The CDR3 sequence is 17 residues long. The germline gives CDR1 SNHLY, CDR2 FYNNEI. V lost 2 bases to trimming and J lost 0 bases, with 16 bases between them. The CDR3 DNA reads as TGTGCCAGCAGTGAACGGGCGGCACAAAAATCTAACTATGGCTACACCTTC. Translation gives CASSERAAQKSNYGYTF. The full variable domain, in which reference TRBV2 and TRBJ1-2 provide the parts outside the CDR3, is EPEVTQTPSHQVTQMGQEVILRCVPISNHLYFYWYRQILGQKVEFLVSFYNNEISEKSEIFDDQFSVERPDGSNFTLKIRSTKLEDSAMYFCASSERAAQKSNYGYTFGSGTRLTVV.

This clone occurred a few times. The chain carries TRBV10-1 and TRBJ1-2; 8 positions match TRBD1. This CDR3 is built from 18 residues. Per germline, CDR1 WNHNN and CDR2 SYGVQD (reference sequence). The V and J ends lost 6 bases and 6 bases, in that order; junction bases with no gene match: 21. CDR3 bases: TGCGCCAGCAGCATGATGACAGGGGAAAAGGTTAGATGGGATGGCTACACCTTC. It yields the protein CASSMMTGEKVRWDGYTF.

This clone was seen only a few times. The chain combines TRBV4-1 with TRBJ2-7; no clear D. V was pared by 3 bases and J by 5 bases, with 14 bases between. The germline V gene encodes CDR1 MGHRA and CDR2 YSYEKL. CDR3 length equals 14 residues. CDR3 sequence reads: CASSHPLTWNEQYF. CDR3 nucleotide sequence: TGCGCCAGCAGCCACCCTCTTACGTGGAACGAGCAGTACTTC.

This chain links TRBV7-9 with TRBJ2-2; D may match TRBD1 or TRBD2 (5 bases each). The V gene lost 3 bases and the J gene lost 3 bases, with 11 bases spanning the gap. This CDR3 region has 15 residues. Germline V lookup: CDR1 SEHNR, CDR2 FQNEAQ (reference sequence). The CDR3, as DNA: TGTGCCAGCAGCTTCAAAGGGACGGACACCGGGGAGCTGTTTTTT. This codes for CASSFKGTDTGELFF.

The chain carries TRBV18 and TRBJ1-1; D call uncertain. The CDR3 extends over 13 amino acids. Looked up from germline, CDR1 is KGHSH and CDR2 is LQKENI. The ends were cut back, 2 bases at V and 5 bases at J, with 9 bases in the middle. The CDR3: CASSPDGDTEAFF. In DNA form, the CDR3 reads TGTGCCAGCTCACCAGATGGGGATACTGAAGCTTTCTTT.

The V call is TRBV28, the J call TRBJ1-2, with no clear D. The V and J ends lost 8 bases and 0 bases respectively, with 7 bases between them. This CDR3 comprises 12 residues. Per the germline V gene, CDR1 is MDHEN and CDR2 is SYDVKM. In nucleotides, the CDR3 is TGTGCCAGCCATCCAGCTAACTATGGCTACACCTTC. Its protein product is CASHPANYGYTF.

This clone was seen a few times. Other nucleotide sequences in the sample specify the same CDR3. This chain links TRBV30 with TRBJ2-4; tentative D call: TRBD2 (5 bases). Trimming removed 1 base at V and 7 bases at J, with 5 bases between. The CDR3 sequence is 11 residues long. The germline CDR1 and CDR2 sequences are GTSNPN and SVGIG (reference sequence). This chain's CDR3 is CAWSGENIQYF. The DNA for the CDR3 is TGTGCCTGGAGTGGGGAGAACATTCAGTACTTC.

This clone has more than one count but fewer than ten. The V gene is TRBV6-5, the J gene TRBJ2-7; 7 nucleotides line up with TRBD1. The CDR3 has 13 residues. CDR1 MNHEY and CDR2 SVGAGI come from the germline V gene. The J segment lost 1 base and the V segment lost 6 bases, leaving 3 bases of the junction unmatched. The DNA for the CDR3 is TGTGCCAGCAGGCGACAGGGATCCTACGAGCAGTACTTC. Translating gives CASRRQGSYEQYF.

The chain couples TRBV7-9 to TRBJ1-1; D gene ambiguous. Germline V lookup: CDR1 SEHNR, CDR2 FQNEAQ (reference sequence). This CDR3 region has 15 residues. V lost 1 base and J lost 6, with 15 bases in between. CDR3: CASSLDVHRRAEAFF. The CDR3 DNA reads as TGTGCCAGCAGCTTAGACGTCCACCGGAGGGCTGAAGCTTTCTTT.

The chain combines TRBV5-1 with TRBJ2-6; D perhaps matches TRBD2 (5 bases). From germline, CDR1 is SGHRS and CDR2 YFSETQ. V was clipped by 4 bases and J by 0 bases, with 8 bases between them. The CDR3 totals 15 residues. The CDR3 sequence is CASSPGDSGANVLTF. For the CDR3, the DNA is TGCGCCAGCAGCCCCGGGGACTCTGGGGCCAACGTCCTGACTTTC.

This clone was counted only a few times. This specimen includes other DNA sequences encoding the same CDR3. V gene TRBV28 combines with J gene TRBJ1-1; the D gene is possibly TRBD1 (5 bases). Looked up from germline, CDR1 is MDHEN and CDR2 is SYDVKM. V was trimmed by 6 bases and J by 1 base, leaving 12 bases between them. The length of the CDR3 is 14 residues. The CDR3 coding sequence is TGTGCCAGCAGCTCACCTCAGGGGAACACTGAAGCTTTCTTT. As protein: CASSSPQGNTEAFF.

This clone showed up just a few times. V and J are TRBV11-2 and TRBJ1-5, with TRBD1 matching over 7 bases. Germline assignment: CDR1 SGHAT and CDR2 FQNNGV. With V trimmed by 7 bases and J by 5 bases, 8 bases remained unmatched. The CDR3 consists of 14 residues. The CDR3, as DNA: TGTGCCAGCACCCGGGGGCAGGGGGATCAGCCCCAGCATTTT. Amino acids: CASTRGQGDQPQHF.

This clone was seen more than once but under ten times. The chain carries TRBV7-9 and TRBJ1-2, with TRBD1 as a possible D gene (5 bases). The germline V gene encodes CDR1 SEHNR and CDR2 FQNEAQ (reference sequence). The CDR3 extends over 14 amino acids. Between the trimmed V and J ends, which lost 5 bases and 3 bases, there was a span of 13 bases. The DNA of the CDR3 is TGTGCCAGCAGCCCTCGAGCGGGGGACTATGGCTACACCTTC. As protein: CASSPRAGDYGYTF.